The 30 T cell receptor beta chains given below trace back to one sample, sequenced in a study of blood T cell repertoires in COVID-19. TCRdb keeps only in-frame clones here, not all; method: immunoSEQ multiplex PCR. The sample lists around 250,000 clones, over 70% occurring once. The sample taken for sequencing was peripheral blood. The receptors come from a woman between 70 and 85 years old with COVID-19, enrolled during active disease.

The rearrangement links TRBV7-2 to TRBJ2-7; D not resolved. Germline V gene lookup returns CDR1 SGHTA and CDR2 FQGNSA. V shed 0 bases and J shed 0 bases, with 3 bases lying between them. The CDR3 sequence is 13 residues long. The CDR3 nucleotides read TGTGCCAGCAGCTTAGCGAGCTCCTACGAGCAGTACTTC. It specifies CASSLASSYEQYF.

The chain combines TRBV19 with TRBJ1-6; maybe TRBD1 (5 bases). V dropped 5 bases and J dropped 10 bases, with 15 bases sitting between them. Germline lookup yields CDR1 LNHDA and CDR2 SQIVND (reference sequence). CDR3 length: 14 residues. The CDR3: CASSPNGGRSPLHF. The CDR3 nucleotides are TGTGCCAGTAGTCCCAACGGGGGGAGATCACCCCTCCACTTT.

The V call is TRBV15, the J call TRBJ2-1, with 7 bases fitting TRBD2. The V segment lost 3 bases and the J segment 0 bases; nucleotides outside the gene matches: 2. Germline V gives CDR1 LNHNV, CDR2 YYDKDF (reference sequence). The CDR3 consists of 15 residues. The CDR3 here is CATSSGLVSYNEQFF. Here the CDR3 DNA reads TGTGCCACCAGCAGCGGACTAGTCTCCTACAATGAGCAGTTCTTC.

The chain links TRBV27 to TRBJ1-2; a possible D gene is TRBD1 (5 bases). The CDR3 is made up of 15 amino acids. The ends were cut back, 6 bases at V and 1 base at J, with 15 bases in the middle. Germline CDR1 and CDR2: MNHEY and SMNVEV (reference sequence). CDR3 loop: CASSEQAAFNYGYTF. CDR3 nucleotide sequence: TGTGCCAGCAGCGAACAGGCGGCCTTTAACTATGGCTACACCTTC.

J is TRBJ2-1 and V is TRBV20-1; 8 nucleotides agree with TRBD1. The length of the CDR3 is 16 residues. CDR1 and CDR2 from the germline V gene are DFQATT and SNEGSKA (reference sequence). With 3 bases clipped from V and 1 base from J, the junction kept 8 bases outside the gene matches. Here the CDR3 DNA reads TGCAGTGCTAGTCCTGGGACAGGCAAGTCCTACAATGAGCAGTTCTTC. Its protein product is CSASPGTGKSYNEQFF.

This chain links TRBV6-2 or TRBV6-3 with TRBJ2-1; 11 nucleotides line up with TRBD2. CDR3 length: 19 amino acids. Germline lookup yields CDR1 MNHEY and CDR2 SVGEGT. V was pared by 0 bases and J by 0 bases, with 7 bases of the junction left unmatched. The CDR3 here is CASSYSGTSGIFSYNEQFF. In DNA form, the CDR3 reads TGTGCCAGCAGTTACTCAGGGACTAGCGGAATTTTCTCCTACAATGAGCAGTTCTTC.

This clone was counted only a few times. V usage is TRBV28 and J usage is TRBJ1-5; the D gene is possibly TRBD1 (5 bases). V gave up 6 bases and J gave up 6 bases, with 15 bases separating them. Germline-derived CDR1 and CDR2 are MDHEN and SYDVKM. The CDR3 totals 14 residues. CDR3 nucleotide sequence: TGTGCCAGCAGCGCGCCTCCAGGGTCTCAGCCCCAGCATTTT. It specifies CASSAPPGSQPQHF.

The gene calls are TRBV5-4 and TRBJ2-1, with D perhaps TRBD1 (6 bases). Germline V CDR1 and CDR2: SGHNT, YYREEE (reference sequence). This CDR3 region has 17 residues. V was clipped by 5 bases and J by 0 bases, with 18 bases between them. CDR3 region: CASSLLRTVNSYNEQFF. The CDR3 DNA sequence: TGTGCCAGCAGTCTCCTCAGGACAGTCAACTCCTACAATGAGCAGTTCTTC.

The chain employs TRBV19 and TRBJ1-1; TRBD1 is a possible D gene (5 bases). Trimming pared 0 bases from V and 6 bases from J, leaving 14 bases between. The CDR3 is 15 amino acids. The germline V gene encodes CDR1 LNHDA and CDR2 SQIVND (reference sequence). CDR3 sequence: CASSIDSGRGAEAFF. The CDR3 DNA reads TGTGCCAGTAGTATAGATTCCGGGAGGGGAGCTGAAGCTTTCTTT.

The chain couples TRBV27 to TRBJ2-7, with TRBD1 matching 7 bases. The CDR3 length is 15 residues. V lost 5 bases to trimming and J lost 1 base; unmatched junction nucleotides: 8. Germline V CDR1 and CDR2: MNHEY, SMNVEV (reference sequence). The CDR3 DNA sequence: TGTGCCAGCAGTAACGGGACAGTGGGGTCCTACGAGCAGTACTTC. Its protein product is CASSNGTVGSYEQYF.

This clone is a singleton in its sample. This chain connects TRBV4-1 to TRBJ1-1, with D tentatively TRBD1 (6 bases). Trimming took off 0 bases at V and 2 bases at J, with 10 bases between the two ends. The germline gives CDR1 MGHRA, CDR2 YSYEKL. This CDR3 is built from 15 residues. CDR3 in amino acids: CASSQEGGVNTEAFF. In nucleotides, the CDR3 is TGCGCCAGCAGCCAAGAAGGGGGGGTTAACACTGAAGCTTTCTTT.

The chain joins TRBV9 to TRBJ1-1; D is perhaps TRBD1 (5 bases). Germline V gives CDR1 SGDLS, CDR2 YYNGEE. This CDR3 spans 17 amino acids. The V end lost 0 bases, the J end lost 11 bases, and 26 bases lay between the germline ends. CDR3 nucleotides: TGTGCCAGCAGCGTAGGTGATCCGGGAGCGGGGGGACGTGAGGCTTTCTTT. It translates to CASSVGDPGAGGREAFF.

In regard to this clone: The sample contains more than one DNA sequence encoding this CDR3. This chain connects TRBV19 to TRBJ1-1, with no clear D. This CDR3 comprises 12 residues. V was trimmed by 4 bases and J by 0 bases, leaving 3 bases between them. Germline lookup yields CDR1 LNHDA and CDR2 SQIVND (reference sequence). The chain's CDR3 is CASSTLNTEAFF. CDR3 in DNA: TGTGCCAGTAGTACATTGAACACTGAAGCTTTCTTT.

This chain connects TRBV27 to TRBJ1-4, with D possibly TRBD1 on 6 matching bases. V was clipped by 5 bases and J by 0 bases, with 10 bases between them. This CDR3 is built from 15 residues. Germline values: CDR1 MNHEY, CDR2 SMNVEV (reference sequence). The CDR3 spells CASSQQGATNEKLFF. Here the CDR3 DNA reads TGTGCCAGCAGTCAACAGGGCGCAACTAATGAAAAACTGTTTTTT. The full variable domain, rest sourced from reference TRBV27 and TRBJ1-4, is EAQVTQNPRYLITVTGKKLTVTCSQNMNHEYMSWYRQDPGLGLRQIYYSMNVEVTDKGDVPEGYKVSRKEKRNFPLILESPSPNQTSLYFCASSQQGATNEKLFFGSGTQLSVL.

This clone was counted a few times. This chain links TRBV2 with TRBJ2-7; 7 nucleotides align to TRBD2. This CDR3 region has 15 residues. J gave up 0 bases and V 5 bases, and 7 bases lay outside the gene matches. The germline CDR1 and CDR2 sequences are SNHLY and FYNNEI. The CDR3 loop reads CASSRSGLSSYEQYF. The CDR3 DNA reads TGTGCCAGCAGTCGTAGCGGGCTGAGCTCCTACGAGCAGTACTTC.

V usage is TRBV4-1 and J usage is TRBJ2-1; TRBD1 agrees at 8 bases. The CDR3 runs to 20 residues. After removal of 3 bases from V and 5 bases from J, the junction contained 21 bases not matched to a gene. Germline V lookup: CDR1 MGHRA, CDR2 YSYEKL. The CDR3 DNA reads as TGCGCCAGCAGCCACCCACAACTCCGGGACAGGCTTGACAAGGACAATGAGCAGTTCTTC. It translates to CASSHPQLRDRLDKDNEQFF.

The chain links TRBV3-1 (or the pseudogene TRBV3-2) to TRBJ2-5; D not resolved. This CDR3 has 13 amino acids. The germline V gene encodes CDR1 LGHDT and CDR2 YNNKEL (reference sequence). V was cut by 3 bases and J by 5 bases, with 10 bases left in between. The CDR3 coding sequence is TGTGCCAGCAGCCACGCCGAACGGGAGACCCAGTACTTC. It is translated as CASSHAERETQYF.

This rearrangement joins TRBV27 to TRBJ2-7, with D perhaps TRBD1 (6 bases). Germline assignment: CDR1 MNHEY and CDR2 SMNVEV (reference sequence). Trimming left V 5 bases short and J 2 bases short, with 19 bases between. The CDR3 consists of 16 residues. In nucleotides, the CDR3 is TGTGCCAGCAGTCCATCTACAGGGAATCTCCCCTACGAGCAGTACTTC. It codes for CASSPSTGNLPYEQYF.

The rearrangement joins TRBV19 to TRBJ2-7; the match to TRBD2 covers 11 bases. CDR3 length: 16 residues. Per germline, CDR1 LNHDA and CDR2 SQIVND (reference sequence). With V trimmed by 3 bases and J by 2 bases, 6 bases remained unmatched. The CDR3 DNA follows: TGTGCCAGTAGTATGACGGTAGCGGGAGGGCCCTACGAGCAGTACTTC. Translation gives CASSMTVAGGPYEQYF.

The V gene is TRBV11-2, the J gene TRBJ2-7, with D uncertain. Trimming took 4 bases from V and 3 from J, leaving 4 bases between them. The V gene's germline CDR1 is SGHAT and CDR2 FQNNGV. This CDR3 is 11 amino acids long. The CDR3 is CASSYGYEQYF. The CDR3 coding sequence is TGTGCCAGCAGCTACGGCTACGAGCAGTACTTC.

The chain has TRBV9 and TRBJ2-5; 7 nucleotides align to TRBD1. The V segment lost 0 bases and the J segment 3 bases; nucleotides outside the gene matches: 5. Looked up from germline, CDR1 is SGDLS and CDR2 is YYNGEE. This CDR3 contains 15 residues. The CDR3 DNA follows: TGTGCCAGCAGCGTAGGGGGGACAGAGGAAGAGACCCAGTACTTC. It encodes CASSVGGTEEETQYF. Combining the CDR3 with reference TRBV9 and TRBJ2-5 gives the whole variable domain DSGVTQTPKHLITATGQRVTLRCSPRSGDLSVYWYQQSLDQGLQFLIQYYNGEERAKGNILERFSAQQFPDLHSELNLSSLELGDSALYFCASSVGGTEEETQYFGPGTRLLVL.

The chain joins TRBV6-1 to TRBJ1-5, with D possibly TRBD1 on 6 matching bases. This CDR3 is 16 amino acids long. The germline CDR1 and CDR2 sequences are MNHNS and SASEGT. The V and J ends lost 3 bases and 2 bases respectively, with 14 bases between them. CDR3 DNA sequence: TGTGCCAGCAGTGAGTCACAGGGTCTGGGCAATCAGCCCCAGCATTTT. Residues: CASSESQGLGNQPQHF.

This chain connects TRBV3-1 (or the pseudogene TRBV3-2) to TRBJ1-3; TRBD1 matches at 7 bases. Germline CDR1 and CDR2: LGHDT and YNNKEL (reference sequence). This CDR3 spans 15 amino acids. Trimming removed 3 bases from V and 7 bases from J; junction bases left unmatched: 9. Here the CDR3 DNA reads TGTGCCAGCAGCCAGAGCCCAGGGGGAACCAACACCATATATTTT. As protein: CASSQSPGGTNTIYF.

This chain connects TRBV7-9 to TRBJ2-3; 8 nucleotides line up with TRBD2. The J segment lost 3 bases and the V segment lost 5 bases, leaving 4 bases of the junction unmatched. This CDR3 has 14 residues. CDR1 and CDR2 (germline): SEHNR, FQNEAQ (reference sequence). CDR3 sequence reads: CASSRRLATDTQYF. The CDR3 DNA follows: TGTGCCAGCAGCCGAAGACTAGCGACAGATACGCAGTATTTT.

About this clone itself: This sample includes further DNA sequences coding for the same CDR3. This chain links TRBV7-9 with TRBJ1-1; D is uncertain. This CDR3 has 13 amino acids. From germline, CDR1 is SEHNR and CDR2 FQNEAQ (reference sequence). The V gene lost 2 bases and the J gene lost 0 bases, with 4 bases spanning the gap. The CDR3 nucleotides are TGTGCCAGCAGCTTACAGGTGAACACTGAAGCTTTCTTT. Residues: CASSLQVNTEAFF.

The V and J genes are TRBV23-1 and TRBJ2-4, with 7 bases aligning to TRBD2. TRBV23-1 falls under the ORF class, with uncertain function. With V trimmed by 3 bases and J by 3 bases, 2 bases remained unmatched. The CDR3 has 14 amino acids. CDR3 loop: CASSQAGDKNIQYF. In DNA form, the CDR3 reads TGCGCCAGCAGTCAGGCGGGAGACAAAAACATTCAGTACTTC.

The CDR3 bases are TGTGCCAGCAGCCCCCACAGGGGTAACACTGAAGCTTTCTTT. This encodes CASSPHRGNTEAFF. The chain has TRBV3-1 (or the pseudogene TRBV3-2) and TRBJ1-1, with 7 bases aligning to TRBD1. From germline, CDR1 is LGHDT and CDR2 YNNKEL (reference sequence). The CDR3 covers 14 residues. The V segment lost 4 bases and the J segment 2 bases; nucleotides outside the gene matches: 4.

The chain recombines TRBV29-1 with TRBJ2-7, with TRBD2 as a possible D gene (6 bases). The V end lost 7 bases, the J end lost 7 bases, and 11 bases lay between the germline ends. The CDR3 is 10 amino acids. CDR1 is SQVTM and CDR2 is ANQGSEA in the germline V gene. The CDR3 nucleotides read TGCAGCGCGGGGGTGAGGGAGCAGTACTTC. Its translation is CSAGVREQYF.

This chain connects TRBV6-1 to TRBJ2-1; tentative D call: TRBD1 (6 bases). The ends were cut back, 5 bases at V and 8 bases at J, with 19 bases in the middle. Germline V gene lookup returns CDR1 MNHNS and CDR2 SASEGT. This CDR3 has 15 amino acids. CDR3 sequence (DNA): TGTGCCAGCAGTTCCATAACAGGACAGTTCGATGAGCAGTTCTTC. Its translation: CASSSITGQFDEQFF.

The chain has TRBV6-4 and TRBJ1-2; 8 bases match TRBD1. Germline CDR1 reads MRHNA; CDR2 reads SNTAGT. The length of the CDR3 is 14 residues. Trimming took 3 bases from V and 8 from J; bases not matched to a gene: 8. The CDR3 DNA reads TGTGCCAGCAGTGAAGGTCAGGGGGCCGTCGGCTACACCTTC. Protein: CASSEGQGAVGYTF.